Listed below are T cell receptor beta chains from one sample, sequenced in a study of cytomegalovirus exposure and HLA in healthy donors. Clones were read by immunoSEQ multiplex PCR, and TCRdb kept only the in-frame ones, dropping some. The sample has 100,000 to 150,000 clones; 70% to 90% are singletons. The source material was PBMCs. The origin of the receptors is a woman under 30 in good health and CMV-seronegative. CDR3s leave out the opening cysteine and the closing phenylalanine or tryptophan. Clone size, where shown, is once, few, many, or a class for clones that have expanded.

>NA|TRBV5-1|13
ASSSLAGGNDEQF
>NA|TRBV19|12
ASSSRDRVNEQY
>NA|TRBV6-1|13
ASSRGDSGANVLT
>once|TRBV6-5|13
ASSYGGPSTDTQY
>NA|TRBV4-1|13
ASSQGGGGLDEQY
>NA|TRBV11-1|13
ASSSRSGPYNEQF
>NA|TRBV10-1|12
ASSSRGAANEQF
>NA|TRBV18|11
ASSPGRDQPQH
>NA|TRBV4-3|13
ASSLGQGIQETQY
>NA|TRBV7-8|10
ASSSDNNEQF
>NA|TRBV28|11
ASSPVGGETQY
>few|TRBV27|13
ASSRNRGPRTEAF
>NA|TRBV28|12
ASSLWITGAEAF
>NA|TRBV23-1|13
ASSCEPGHSYEQY
>NA|TRBV19|12
ASSQGARTGELF
>once|TRBV9|12
ASSVEVGVGTQY
>NA|TRBV5-3|12
ARSLVPGGYEQY
>once|TRBV6-1|13
ASSGGRENTGELF
>NA|TRBV6-5|13
ASSLDSVTGNTIY
>NA|TRBV15|12
ATSHRELNTEAF
>NA|TRBV9|12
ASSGRDNSYEQY
>NA|TRBV27|12
ASRGGQGATEAF
>NA|TRBV15|12
ATSQRQGNQPQH
>once|TRBV19|9
ASRGGLEQF
>NA|TRBV4-3|9
ASRGANEQF
>few|TRBV14|12
ASSQDAGVYEQY
>NA|TRBV5-1|15
ASSLTKTGGAYNEQF
>once|TRBV4-3|12
ASSLSESGNTIY
>NA|TRBV28|15
ASSPSNPWSSGNTIY
>NA|TRBV27|11
ASSFLAGDTQY
>NA|TRBV7-2|10
ASSTRQGKAF